The subject of this entry is one T cell receptor beta chain. The record originates from a study of blood T cell repertoires in COVID-19. Looking at the study overall: The United States, Italy and Spain provided the acute and convalescent COVID-19 samples. PBMCs, B-cell-depleted T cells, or T cells were the source of the cDNA or gDNA that made up the material.

In the original processing: Estimates of nucleated cell counts were drawn from the amplification of reference gene primers. Only in-frame clones appear in the TCRdb table, and some are missing; sequencing was by immunoSEQ multiplex PCR. The DNA gave D and trimming, while V, J and clone size come from that table. The sample carries about 91,000 clones, roughly 78% recorded once. The sequencing input was peripheral blood. The TCR sequence derives from a man aged 50 to 60 with active or convalescent COVID-19.

CDR3 nucleotide sequence: TGTGCCAGCAGCCAAGAGAGAGCCAATTCACCCCTCCACTTT. Protein product: CASSQERANSPLHF. The chain recombines TRBV3-1 (or the pseudogene TRBV3-2) with TRBJ1-6, with D hard to call. Germline V gene data show CDR1 as LGHDT and CDR2 as YNNKEL (reference sequence). The CDR3 has 14 amino acids. V was clipped by 0 bases and J by 7 bases, with 7 bases between them.